A single sample gave rise to the 9 T cell receptor beta chains below, sequenced in a study of blood T cell repertoires in COVID-19 (dated by TCRdb to about 2020). The method behind the library was the immunoSEQ multiplex PCR assay. Drawn from immuneACCESS, this table holds only the in-frame rearrangements with V and J called that TCRdb kept. Clones are partly lost; checked studies trace under half to an unresolved V gene and leave the rest unexplained. Counted in this sample were 200,000 or so clones; roughly four fifths of them appeared once. The ten largest make up about 6% of the sample. Sequencing was done on a sample of peripheral blood. These receptors were collected from a woman between 35 and 50 years old with acute or convalescent COVID-19.

This chain joins TRBV5-4 and TRBJ2-7; TRBD2 aligns across 10 bases. Germline V CDR1 and CDR2: SGHNT, YYREEE (reference sequence). The CDR3 sequence is 15 residues long. Trimming took 4 bases from V and 5 from J; bases not matched to a gene: 9. Here the CDR3 reads CASSGEASGSHEQYF. The DNA of the CDR3 is TGTGCCAGCAGCGGGGAGGCTAGCGGGAGCCACGAGCAGTACTTC.

This clone was picked up one time. The CDR3 here is CASSAVFRGNYGYTF. For the CDR3, the DNA is TGTGCCAGCAGCGCAGTGTTCCGGGGGAACTATGGCTACACCTTC. The chain has TRBV9 and TRBJ1-2; D is perhaps TRBD1 (5 bases). Trimming removed 3 bases at V and 2 bases at J, with 14 bases between. The germline V gene has CDR1 SGDLS and CDR2 YYNGEE. This CDR3 region has 15 residues.

The chain carries TRBV7-9 and TRBJ2-1, with 11 bases lining up with TRBD2. The germline CDR1 and CDR2 sequences are SEHNR and FQNEAQ (reference sequence). V trimming: 2 bases; J trimming: 6 bases; junction bases outside the gene matches: 3. This CDR3 spans 15 amino acids. This chain's CDR3 is CASSLLAGGSNEQFF. DNA of the CDR3: TGTGCCAGCAGCTTACTAGCGGGAGGCTCCAATGAGCAGTTCTTC.

The chain has TRBV5-1 and TRBJ2-3, with 9 bases fitting TRBD2. CDR3 length: 17 amino acids. V lost 0 bases, J lost 6 bases, and 11 bases stayed unmatched. Germline loops: CDR1 SGHRS, CDR2 YFSETQ. CDR3 sequence reads: CASSLVLAGLLKDTQYF. CDR3 DNA: TGCGCCAGCAGCTTGGTGCTAGCGGGGCTACTCAAGGATACGCAGTATTTT.

The chain uses TRBV11-2 and TRBJ1-1, with a tentative D call TRBD1 (5 bases). CDR1 SGHAT and CDR2 FQNNGV come from the germline V gene. V lost 5 bases, J lost 0 bases, and 13 bases lay in between. CDR3 length equals 15 residues. The CDR3 protein is CASSRTSTVNTEAFF. The CDR3 DNA is TGTGCCAGCAGCCGAACCTCGACAGTGAACACTGAAGCTTTCTTT.

The chain uses TRBV28 and TRBJ1-1, with D perhaps TRBD1 (5 bases). The length of the CDR3 is 11 residues. Germline V CDR1 and CDR2: MDHEN, SYDVKM. With 10 bases removed from V and 4 bases from J, the gap between germline ends came to 10 bases. CDR3 amino acids: CATWGGTEAFF. CDR3 nucleotide sequence: TGTGCCACCTGGGGGGGCACTGAAGCTTTCTTT.

This chain joins TRBV6-5 and TRBJ1-1; D unclear. The V and J ends lost 8 bases and 2 bases respectively, with 15 bases between them. CDR1 and CDR2 from the germline V gene are MNHEY and SVGAGI. The CDR3 loop spans 14 amino acids. In DNA, the CDR3 is TGTGCCAGCGCGCAGGTGTCACCAAACACTGAAGCTTTCTTT. It encodes CASAQVSPNTEAFF.

This chain connects TRBV28 to TRBJ2-5; 7 bases are a match to TRBD2. The CDR3 length is 14 residues. Per germline, CDR1 MDHEN and CDR2 SYDVKM. The V and J ends lost 7 bases and 3 bases, in that order; junction bases with no gene match: 8. The CDR3 spells CASISGKQEETQYF. The CDR3 coding sequence is TGTGCCAGCATCAGCGGGAAGCAAGAAGAGACCCAGTACTTC.

V is TRBV5-1 and J is TRBJ2-1, with 11 nucleotides matching TRBD2. The junction had 9 bases not matched to a gene; V was cut back by 3 bases and J by 4 bases. CDR3 length: 17 residues. From germline, CDR1 is SGHRS and CDR2 YFSETQ. CDR3 protein: CASSSQIAGGLYNEQFF. The CDR3 DNA sequence: TGCGCCAGCAGCTCACAAATAGCGGGAGGGTTGTACAATGAGCAGTTCTTC. Combining the CDR3 with reference TRBV5-1 and TRBJ2-1 gives the whole variable domain KAGVTQTPRYLIKTRGQQVTLSCSPISGHRSVSWYQQTPGQGLQFLFEYFSETQRNKGNFPGRFSGRQFSNSRSEMNVSTLELGDSALYLCASSSQIAGGLYNEQFFGPGTRLTVL.